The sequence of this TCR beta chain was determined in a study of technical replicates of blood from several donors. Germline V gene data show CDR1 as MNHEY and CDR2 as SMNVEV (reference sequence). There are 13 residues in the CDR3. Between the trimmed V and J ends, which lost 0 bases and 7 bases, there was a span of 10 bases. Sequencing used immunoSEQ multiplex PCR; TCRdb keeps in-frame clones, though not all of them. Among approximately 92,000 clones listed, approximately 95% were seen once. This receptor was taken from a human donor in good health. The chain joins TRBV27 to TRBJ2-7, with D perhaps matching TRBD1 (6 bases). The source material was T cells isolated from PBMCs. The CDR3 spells CASSLSGATEQYF. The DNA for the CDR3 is TGTGCCAGCAGTTTATCGGGGGCCACTGAGCAGTACTTC.